The rows below give T cell receptor beta chains drawn from one sample of a study of T cells in Graves' hyperthyroidism and ophthalmopathy. TCRdb reprocessed the multiplex PCR reads with MiXCR, giving one entry per CDR3 protein. The table lists roughly 290,000 distinct CDR3 sequences, over 15% of them singletons, with approximately 57% in the top ten. What was sequenced was blood. These receptors all come from a woman aged 55-75 years with Graves' ophthalmopathy. Each CDR3 is given with its conserved first and last residue. D genes are given only for firm matches. A row's size may be missing; if present it is once, few, many or a size class.

clone size: many
D gene: -
V gene: TRBV28
J gene: TRBJ1-5
CDR3 protein: CATNPANQPQHF
CDR3 DNA: TGTGCCACCAACCCGGCTAATCAGCCCCAGCATTTT

clone size: few
D gene: TRBD1
V gene: TRBV5-6
J gene: TRBJ1-2
CDR3 protein: CASSLENRQGYGYTF
CDR3 DNA: TGTGCCAGCAGCTTGGAAAACAGACAGGGGTATGGCTACACCTTC

clone size: few
D gene: -
V gene: TRBV4-3
J gene: TRBJ2-7
CDR3 protein: CASSQSRGSTREQYF
CDR3 DNA: TGCGCCAGCAGCCAGAGCCGGGGCTCAACCCGCGAGCAGTACTTC

clone size: many
D gene: -
V gene: TRBV7-2
J gene: TRBJ1-3
CDR3 protein: CASSPVGFSGNTIYF
CDR3 DNA: TGTGCCAGCAGCCCCGTGGGGTTCTCTGGAAACACCATATATTTT

clone size: many
D gene: TRBD1
V gene: TRBV12-3/TRBV12-4
J gene: TRBJ2-7
CDR3 protein: CASSPHRGWHEQYF
CDR3 DNA: TGTGCCAGCAGTCCCCACAGGGGATGGCACGAGCAGTACTTC

clone size: few
D gene: TRBD2
V gene: TRBV7-8
J gene: TRBJ2-1
CDR3 protein: CASSLGLAGEREQFF
CDR3 DNA: TGTGCCAGCAGCTTAGGACTAGCGGGAGAGCGTGAGCAGTTCTTC

clone size: -
D gene: -
V gene: TRBV10-3
J gene: TRBJ2-2
CDR3 protein: CAISGRDSHTGELFF
CDR3 DNA: TGTGCCATCAGTGGCCGAGACAGTCACACCGGGGAGCTGTTTTTT

clone size: many
D gene: -
V gene: TRBV27
J gene: TRBJ2-7
CDR3 protein: CASSLSGTSPHYEQYF
CDR3 DNA: TGTGCCAGCAGTTTATCCGGGACAAGTCCTCACTACGAGCAGTACTTC

clone size: -
D gene: TRBD1
V gene: TRBV15
J gene: TRBJ1-5
CDR3 protein: CATSRDSLFSTGVKPQHF
CDR3 DNA: TGTGCCACCAGCAGAGATAGTTTGTTCTCGACAGGGGTAAAGCCCCAGCATTTT

clone size: many
D gene: TRBD1
V gene: TRBV2
J gene: TRBJ1-1
CDR3 protein: CASSRTGEENTEAFF
CDR3 DNA: TGTGCCAGCAGTAGGACAGGGGAAGAGAACACTGAAGCTTTCTTT

clone size: many
D gene: -
V gene: TRBV7-2
J gene: TRBJ2-7
CDR3 protein: CASSPTAPTYEQYF
CDR3 DNA: TGTGCCAGCAGCCCAACAGCCCCGACCTACGAGCAGTACTTC

clone size: many
D gene: -
V gene: TRBV20-1
J gene: TRBJ1-5
CDR3 protein: CSASRDGQINQPQHF
CDR3 DNA: TGCAGTGCTAGCCGGGACGGTCAAATTAATCAGCCCCAGCATTTT

clone size: many
D gene: -
V gene: TRBV29-1
J gene: TRBJ1-1
CDR3 protein: CSVEDRRNTEAFF
CDR3 DNA: TGCAGCGTTGAAGACAGGAGGAACACTGAAGCTTTCTTT

clone size: few
D gene: TRBD1
V gene: TRBV6-2/TRBV6-3
J gene: TRBJ2-7
CDR3 protein: CASNGQGTSYEQYF
CDR3 DNA: TGTGCCAGCAATGGACAGGGCACTTCTTACGAGCAGTACTTC

clone size: -
D gene: -
V gene: TRBV20-1
J gene: TRBJ1-4
CDR3 protein: CSAKALQSNEKLFF
CDR3 DNA: TGCAGTGCGAAGGCTCTACAGTCTAATGAAAAACTGTTTTTT

clone size: -
D gene: -
V gene: TRBV10-3
J gene: TRBJ2-1
CDR3 protein: CAIREYKGVNEQFF
CDR3 DNA: TGTGCCATCCGTGAGTACAAAGGGGTCAATGAGCAGTTCTTC

clone size: many
D gene: TRBD1
V gene: TRBV10-3
J gene: TRBJ1-1
CDR3 protein: CAISDSGGTEAFF
CDR3 DNA: TGTGCCATCAGTGATTCAGGGGGAACTGAAGCTTTCTTT

clone size: few
D gene: -
V gene: TRBV18
J gene: TRBJ1-1
CDR3 protein: CASSLSAGLSFMNTEAFF
CDR3 DNA: TGTGCCAGCTCACTTAGCGCGGGGTTGTCCTTTATGAACACTGAAGCTTTCTTT

clone size: many
D gene: TRBD1
V gene: TRBV12-3/TRBV12-4
J gene: TRBJ2-5
CDR3 protein: CASRRGQGETQYF
CDR3 DNA: TGTGCCAGCAGACGGGGACAGGGAGAGACCCAGTACTTC

clone size: many
D gene: TRBD1
V gene: TRBV27
J gene: TRBJ2-7
CDR3 protein: CASSLHPGQGFYEQYF
CDR3 DNA: TGTGCCAGCAGTCTCCACCCGGGACAGGGGTTCTACGAGCAGTACTTC

clone size: many
D gene: -
V gene: TRBV2
J gene: TRBJ2-7
CDR3 protein: CASNLQVSEQYF
CDR3 DNA: TGTGCCAGCAATCTACAGGTTTCGGAGCAGTACTTC

clone size: many
D gene: -
V gene: TRBV3-1
J gene: TRBJ1-1
CDR3 protein: CASSPPRGIAFF
CDR3 DNA: TGTGCCAGCAGCCCTCCACGCGGCATAGCTTTCTTT

clone size: -
D gene: -
V gene: TRBV19
J gene: TRBJ1-4
CDR3 protein: CASRDTGSRTNEKLFF
CDR3 DNA: TGTGCCAGTAGAGATACAGGGTCAAGGACTAATGAAAAACTGTTTTTT

clone size: -
D gene: -
V gene: TRBV5-1
J gene: TRBJ1-6
CDR3 protein: CASSLMGSYNSPLHF
CDR3 DNA: TGCGCCAGCAGCTTGATGGGCTCCTATAATTCACCCCTCCACTTT

clone size: few
D gene: -
V gene: TRBV20-1
J gene: TRBJ2-1
CDR3 protein: CSASGRSGLSYNEQFF
CDR3 DNA: TGCAGTGCTAGTGGTAGGTCGGGACTCTCCTACAATGAGCAGTTCTTC

clone size: many
D gene: TRBD1
V gene: TRBV18
J gene: TRBJ2-7
CDR3 protein: CASSPYGQGNEQYF
CDR3 DNA: TGTGCCAGCTCACCGTATGGACAGGGGAATGAGCAGTACTTC

clone size: -
D gene: TRBD1
V gene: TRBV6-5
J gene: TRBJ1-4
CDR3 protein: CASSYAGQADLRKLFF
CDR3 DNA: TGTGCCAGCAGTTACGCGGGACAGGCCGATTTGCGAAAACTGTTTTTT

clone size: -
D gene: -
V gene: TRBV5-6
J gene: TRBJ1-2
CDR3 protein: CASSKGTLLGYTF
CDR3 DNA: TGTGCCAGCAGCAAGGGGACGTTGCTCGGCTACACCTTC

clone size: few
D gene: -
V gene: TRBV7-3
J gene: TRBJ2-2
CDR3 protein: CASSPQGQGPGELFF
CDR3 DNA: TGTGCCAGCAGCCCACAGGGCCAAGGACCCGGGGAGCTGTTTTTT

clone size: few
D gene: -
V gene: TRBV6-1
J gene: TRBJ1-2
CDR3 protein: CASSLRLNYGYTF
CDR3 DNA: TGTGCCAGCAGTTTACGACTGAACTATGGCTACACCTTC

clone size: -
D gene: -
V gene: TRBV2
J gene: TRBJ1-6
CDR3 protein: CASIGVVYNSPLHF
CDR3 DNA: TGTGCCAGCATCGGAGTGGTCTATAATTCACCCCTCCACTTT

clone size: many
D gene: TRBD1
V gene: TRBV7-2
J gene: TRBJ2-7
CDR3 protein: CASSLRQGRSEQYF
CDR3 DNA: TGTGCCAGCAGCTTGCGACAGGGACGGTCTGAGCAGTACTTC

clone size: many
D gene: -
V gene: TRBV27
J gene: TRBJ2-7
CDR3 protein: CASTRGVEQYF
CDR3 DNA: TGTGCCAGCACGAGGGGGGTCGAGCAGTACTTC

clone size: many
D gene: -
V gene: TRBV6-1
J gene: TRBJ1-6
CDR3 protein: CASSGQWVGRLNHNSPLHF
CDR3 DNA: TGTGCCAGCAGTGGACAATGGGTCGGCCGCCTCAATCATAATTCACCCCTCCACTTT

clone size: many
D gene: -
V gene: TRBV11-3
J gene: TRBJ2-3
CDR3 protein: CASSFGAGSDTQYF
CDR3 DNA: TGTGCCAGCAGCTTCGGGGCCGGATCAGATACGCAGTATTTT

clone size: -
D gene: TRBD1
V gene: TRBV19
J gene: TRBJ2-7
CDR3 protein: CASSTTGGSYEQYF
CDR3 DNA: TGTGCCAGTAGTACAACAGGGGGATCCTACGAGCAGTACTTC

clone size: many
D gene: TRBD1
V gene: TRBV20-1
J gene: TRBJ1-1
CDR3 protein: CSAKTGYSNTEAFF
CDR3 DNA: TGCAGTGCTAAGACAGGGTATTCGAACACTGAAGCTTTCTTT

clone size: many
D gene: -
V gene: TRBV5-1
J gene: TRBJ2-5
CDR3 protein: CASRRGSGTEQETQYF
CDR3 DNA: TGCGCCAGCAGACGAGGCTCCGGGACGGAGCAAGAGACCCAGTACTTC

clone size: many
D gene: TRBD2
V gene: TRBV7-9
J gene: TRBJ2-1
CDR3 protein: CASSPHGRGGSREQFF
CDR3 DNA: TGTGCCAGCAGCCCCCACGGGCGGGGGGGATCCCGTGAGCAGTTCTTC

clone size: -
D gene: -
V gene: TRBV30
J gene: TRBJ1-6
CDR3 protein: CAFNAPGNSPLHF
CDR3 DNA: TGTGCCTTCAACGCCCCAGGGAATTCACCCCTCCACTTT

clone size: many
D gene: TRBD1
V gene: TRBV10-2
J gene: TRBJ2-7
CDR3 protein: CASSDYGTGVYEQYF
CDR3 DNA: TGCGCCAGCAGTGATTACGGGACAGGGGTCTACGAGCAGTACTTC

clone size: -
D gene: TRBD2
V gene: TRBV9
J gene: TRBJ2-2
CDR3 protein: CASSVAGLALNTGELFF
CDR3 DNA: TGTGCCAGCAGCGTAGCGGGACTAGCTCTTAACACCGGGGAGCTGTTTTTT

clone size: few
D gene: -
V gene: TRBV2
J gene: TRBJ1-5
CDR3 protein: CASGAGNQPQHF
CDR3 DNA: TGTGCCAGCGGAGCCGGCAATCAGCCCCAGCATTTT

clone size: once
D gene: -
V gene: TRBV11-2
J gene: TRBJ2-3
CDR3 protein: CASSRVSGTDTQYF
CDR3 DNA: TGTGCCAGCAGCCGAGTAAGTGGCACAGATACGCAGTATTTT

clone size: -
D gene: -
V gene: TRBV5-1
J gene: TRBJ1-6
CDR3 protein: CASSSGTKNSPLHF
CDR3 DNA: TGCGCCAGCAGCTCCGGGACAAAAAATTCACCCCTCCACTTT

clone size: many
D gene: TRBD2
V gene: TRBV29-1
J gene: TRBJ2-1
CDR3 protein: CSVSPTSGNEQFF
CDR3 DNA: TGCAGCGTTTCTCCGACTAGCGGCAATGAGCAGTTCTTC

clone size: many
D gene: TRBD1
V gene: TRBV5-1
J gene: TRBJ2-3
CDR3 protein: CASSDPQGADTQYF
CDR3 DNA: TGCGCCAGCAGCGATCCACAGGGGGCAGATACGCAGTATTTT

clone size: -
D gene: TRBD1
V gene: TRBV27
J gene: TRBJ2-2
CDR3 protein: CASSSTGVGAGELFF
CDR3 DNA: TGTGCCAGCAGTTCAACAGGGGTGGGCGCCGGGGAGCTGTTTTTT

clone size: -
D gene: -
V gene: TRBV2
J gene: TRBJ2-5
CDR3 protein: CASSERQGKETQYF
CDR3 DNA: TGTGCCAGCAGTGAGCGGCAGGGTAAAGAGACCCAGTACTTC

clone size: few
D gene: -
V gene: TRBV3-1
J gene: TRBJ1-1
CDR3 protein: CASSHGMGRAFF
CDR3 DNA: TGTGCCAGCAGCCATGGTATGGGTCGGGCTTTCTTT